These 11 T cell receptor beta chains were sequenced from one sample in a study of early T cells in non-severe SARS-CoV-2 infection. TCRdb called the 5' RACE reads again in MiXCR, with one record for every CDR3 protein. In the table there are around 93,000 distinct CDR3 sequences, approximately 12% of which are singletons. Here the sequenced sample was whole blood, taken at baseline. These receptors were collected from an adult who was a healthcare worker with PCR-confirmed SARS-CoV-2 infection or an uninfected control (not recorded which).

This clonotype has at least ten counts. The rearrangement links TRBV12-3 or TRBV12-4 to TRBJ2-2, with D possibly being TRBD2 (6 bases). This CDR3 region has 15 residues. The V end lost 4 bases, the J end lost 6 bases, and 15 bases lay between the germline ends. The CDR3 DNA sequence: TGTGCCAGCAGTTCGCAGCCCTCGGGGGCCGGGGAGCTGTTTTTT. Translation: CASSSQPSGAGELFF.

This clonotype appeared a few times. The chain recombines TRBV5-1 with TRBJ2-7; possible D gene TRBD1, 6 bases. CDR1 and CDR2 (germline): SGHRS, YFSETQ. CDR3 length equals 14 residues. Between the trimmed V and J ends, which lost 0 bases and 6 bases, there was a span of 13 bases. The chain's CDR3 is CASSLGGGRSEQYF. For the CDR3, the DNA is TGCGCCAGCAGCTTGGGAGGGGGACGGAGCGAGCAGTACTTC.

V is TRBV7-8 and J is TRBJ2-1; 7 positions match TRBD2. CDR1 and CDR2 (germline): SGHVS, FQNEAQ. Trimming cost V 1 base and J 7 bases; bases outside gene matches: 4. The CDR3 runs to 14 residues. CDR3 residues: CASSLDGRSNEQFF. In DNA form, the CDR3 reads TGTGCCAGCAGCTTAGACGGGAGGAGTAATGAGCAGTTCTTC.

The table lists this clonotype with a few counts. The rearrangement uses TRBV6-1 and TRBJ2-1; D unresolved. V was shortened by 2 bases and J by 0 bases, with 8 bases between the two germline ends. Germline V gives CDR1 MNHNS, CDR2 SASEGT. The CDR3 length is 15 residues. CDR3 nucleotides: TGTGCCAGCAGTGAAACCGCGAGCTCCTACAATGAGCAGTTCTTC. This gives the protein CASSETASSYNEQFF.

In this sample, this clonotype turned up a few times. The chain carries TRBV10-3 and TRBJ2-4; D is unclear. V lost 3 bases and J 6 bases, leaving 3 bases between the germline ends. From germline, CDR1 is ENHRY and CDR2 SYGVKD. The CDR3 covers 11 residues. CDR3 coding DNA: TGTGCCATCAGTGATCTAAACATTCAGTACTTC. Translating it yields CAISDLNIQYF.

There are a few counts of this clonotype. The chain couples TRBV12-3 or TRBV12-4 to TRBJ2-7, with TRBD1 matching over 9 bases. With V trimmed by 5 bases and J by 2 bases, 10 bases remained unmatched. This CDR3 region has 16 residues. The CDR3 spells CASSPEDRGFPYEQYF. For the CDR3, the DNA is TGTGCCAGCAGTCCCGAGGACAGGGGTTTCCCCTACGAGCAGTACTTC.

This clonotype showed up just a few times. The rearrangement uses TRBV6-5 and TRBJ1-1, with D unresolved. Germline V lookup: CDR1 MNHEY, CDR2 SVGAGI. V dropped 6 bases and J dropped 1 base, with 9 bases sitting between them. CDR3 length: 13 amino acids. The CDR3 DNA is TGTGCCAGCAGCCAATATAGGAACACTGAAGCTTTCTTT. Its protein is CASSQYRNTEAFF.

V is TRBV5-1 and J is TRBJ2-5; D possibly matches TRBD1 or TRBD2 (5 bases each). Trimming cost V 5 bases and J 1 base, with 12 bases left between them. The V gene's germline CDR1 is SGHRS and CDR2 YFSETQ. The CDR3 runs to 14 residues. CDR3 coding DNA: TGCGCCAGCAGAGGCGTGGGGGTCCAAGAGACCCAGTACTTC. This sequence encodes CASRGVGVQETQYF.

The sample holds a few counts of this clonotype. The chain combines TRBV12-3 or TRBV12-4 with TRBJ1-5, with D tentatively TRBD1 (5 bases). Trimming took 3 bases from V and 7 from J, leaving 16 bases between them. There are 15 residues in the CDR3. The CDR3, as DNA: TGTGCCAGCAGTTTCCATCAGGGTAGCTACCAGCCCCAGCATTTT. Translated: CASSFHQGSYQPQHF.

The chain carries TRBV27 and TRBJ2-1; D could derive from TRBD1 or TRBD2 (5 bases each). Trimming removed 6 bases from V and 8 bases from J, with 17 bases in between. The CDR3 runs to 14 residues. Germline V CDR1 and CDR2: MNHEY, SMNVEV (reference sequence). The CDR3 region is CASSSGTRFYEQFF. CDR3 nucleotide sequence: TGTGCCAGCAGCTCAGGGACCCGATTCTATGAGCAGTTCTTC.

V and J are TRBV6-5 and TRBJ1-3; tentatively, D is TRBD1 (6 bases). The CDR3 is 15 amino acids. Germline assignment: CDR1 MNHEY and CDR2 SVGAGI. Trimming removed 6 bases from V and 0 bases from J, with 12 bases in between. The CDR3 nucleotides are TGTGCCAGCAGAGCAGGGGATTACTCTGGAAACACCATATATTTT. Protein product: CASRAGDYSGNTIYF.